The 8 T cell receptor beta chains below were found in one sample sequenced in a study of regulatory T cells in long-lasting Graves disease. Specified time point: newly diagnosed GD, antithyroid drugs for less than 3 months. RNA from PBMCs was the source of the TCR library. For TCR beta, libraries came from iRepertoire HTBI primers and Arm-PCR of CDR3 regions. One entry per CDR3 protein results from TCRdb running MiXCR on the multiplex PCR reads. The sample has hundreds of thousands of distinct CDR3 sequences; approximately 15% are singletons. Separately, the same data were catalogued under a study of T cells in Graves' hyperthyroidism and ophthalmopathy.

The sequenced sample was peripheral blood mononuclear cells (PBMCs), obtained at new diagnosis, from a patient treated with antithyroid drugs. The source is a woman under 40 with Graves disease.

This clonotype was counted at least ten times. The V and J genes are TRBV20-1 and TRBJ2-1, with 11 nucleotides matching TRBD2. V lost 3 bases to trimming and J lost 7 bases; unmatched junction nucleotides: 5. The length of the CDR3 is 14 residues. Germline lookup yields CDR1 DFQATT and CDR2 SNEGSKA (reference sequence). CDR3 DNA sequence: TGCAGTGCTAGTGCGGGACTAGCGGTAAATGAGCAGTTCTTC. Protein: CSASAGLAVNEQFF.

This clonotype was seen many times. This rearrangement joins TRBV20-1 to TRBJ1-1; D is undetermined. Trimming pared 1 base from V and 2 bases from J, leaving 14 bases between. The CDR3 contains 15 residues. CDR1 is DFQATT and CDR2 is SNEGSKA in the germline V gene (reference sequence). CDR3 DNA sequence: TGCAGTGCTAGAGGTACGGGGAGGGCCAACACTGAAGCTTTCTTT. This gives the protein CSARGTGRANTEAFF.

This clonotype has at least ten counts. The chain recombines TRBV18 with TRBJ1-1, with a weak D call TRBD1 (5 bases). This CDR3 is 13 amino acids long. The germline V gene encodes CDR1 KGHSH and CDR2 LQKENI. V lost 4 bases to trimming and J lost 3 bases, with 9 bases between them. The CDR3 region is CASSHDSYTEAFF. For the CDR3, the DNA is TGTGCCAGCTCACACGACAGTTACACTGAAGCTTTCTTT. The full variable domain, its missing parts supplied by reference TRBV18 and TRBJ1-1, is NAGVMQNPRHLVRRRGQEARLRCSPMKGHSHVYWYRQLPEEGLKFMVYLQKENIIDESGMPKERFSAEFPKEGPSILRIQQVVRGDSAAYFCASSHDSYTEAFFGQGTRLTVV.

At least ten counts were recorded for this clonotype. This rearrangement joins TRBV12-3 or TRBV12-4 to TRBJ2-5, with 8 bases fitting TRBD1. V lost 7 bases and J lost 4; bases outside the gene matches: 20. This CDR3 spans 18 amino acids. The CDR3 region has the DNA TGTGCCAGCACCCACCTGACAGGGGCGCCCCGACCGAGAGAGACCCAGTACTTC. Its translation is CASTHLTGAPRPRETQYF.

This clonotype was recorded at least ten times. J is TRBJ2-5 and V is TRBV6-5; D call uncertain. Trimming took 0 bases from V and 1 from J, leaving 6 bases between them. The CDR3 runs 14 residues. The V gene's germline CDR1 is MNHEY and CDR2 SVGAGI. CDR3 nucleotide sequence: TGTGCCAGCAGTTACTCGGCGGCCCAAGAGACCCAGTACTTC. The encoded protein is CASSYSAAQETQYF.

V and J are TRBV20-1 and TRBJ2-1; D unclear. CDR3 length: 14 amino acids. Germline-derived CDR1 and CDR2 are DFQATT and SNEGSKA (reference sequence). Trimming stripped 3 bases from V and 5 bases from J, with 14 bases between. In DNA form, the CDR3 reads TGCAGTGCTAGCCCGTTCACAAACAACAATGAGCAGTTCTTC. It is translated as CSASPFTNNNEQFF.

The CDR3 loop reads CSGYYTDTQYF. CDR3 DNA sequence: TGCAGCGGCTACTACACAGATACGCAGTATTTT. This chain links TRBV20-1 with TRBJ2-3; no clear D gene. Looked up from germline, CDR1 is DFQATT and CDR2 is SNEGSKA (reference sequence). The CDR3 is 11 amino acids.

This clonotype was observed at least ten times. The chain combines TRBV20-1 with TRBJ2-7; D unresolved. Trimming left V 5 bases short and J 5 bases short, with 7 bases between. The CDR3 spans 10 residues. The germline V gene encodes CDR1 DFQATT and CDR2 SNEGSKA (reference sequence). The CDR3 nucleotides read TGCAGTGCTTGGACGGACGAGCAGTACTTC. It translates to CSAWTDEQYF.